The clone carrying this T cell receptor (beta chain) was detected ten times or more. Its specificity is unknown. 5'RACE with 10-nucleotide random UMIs generated the cDNA. TCRdb processed the 5' RACE reads anew with MiXCR; each CDR3 protein has one entry. The data contain some 95,000 distinct CDR3 sequences, roughly 3.5% of them singletons. V was trimmed by 3 bases and J by 3 bases, leaving 9 bases between them. The germline gives CDR1 SGHRS, CDR2 YFSETQ. The CDR3 loop spans 13 amino acids. The entry originates in a study of neurological immune-mediated disorders. Study results and caveats: Neither clinical nor MRI features were found to be associated with the multiple sclerosis repertoire cluster. No sharing of CDR3 amino acid sequences was observed among expanded clones across subjects, suggesting private repertoires in all groups. Phylogenetic grouping placed 18 of 34 multiple sclerosis patients' repertoires in one related-CDR3 cluster, a possible signature.

The chain joins TRBV5-1 to TRBJ1-1, with D unclear. Sequencing was done on a sample of PBMCs. The TCR originated in a woman younger than 30 with multiple sclerosis. The CDR3 loop reads CASSSDGDTEAFF. CDR3 DNA sequence: TGCGCCAGCAGCTCGGACGGGGACACTGAAGCTTTCTTT.